The text below deals with one T cell receptor (beta chain). Its matching antigen is unknown. The data were taken from a study of cytomegalovirus exposure and HLA in healthy donors. Regarding the study as a whole: V segments that were indistinguishable, TRBV6-2 and TRBV6-3 among them, were omitted from analysis. In a later analysis, parvovirus B19, influenza, CMV and Epstein-Barr virus appeared linked to several top co-occurrence clusters.

Trimming removed 7 bases from V and 5 bases from J, with 13 bases in between. The CDR3 totals 12 residues. Germline V gene data show CDR1 as SGHRS and CDR2 as YFSETQ. The PCR ran on 60 Vbeta and 13 Jbeta primers. Only in-frame clones appear in the TCRdb table, and some are missing; sequencing was by immunoSEQ multiplex PCR. The sample holds some 65,000 clones, approximately 67% seen once. What was sequenced was PBMCs. The chain recombines TRBV5-1 with TRBJ2-7, with TRBD1 as a possible D gene (5 bases). The sequence came from a young man in good health and CMV-seronegative. The CDR3 here is CASGSGQNEQYF. In nucleotides, the CDR3 is TGCGCCAGCGGATCCGGACAAAACGAGCAGTACTTC.